This TCR beta chain was observed in a study of CD8 T cells in Susac syndrome. About this clonotype: Antigen: not known.

Regarding the study as a whole: In its TCR sequencing and HLA analysis, the study acknowledged that the number of individuals was relatively small.

The CDR3 covers 14 residues. Germline-derived CDR1 and CDR2 are KGHDR and SFDVKD. J was trimmed by 4 bases and V by 7 bases; bases with no gene match: 6. RNA in amounts of roughly 0.5 to 1 ug was reverse transcribed with random hexamers. Across 54 Vbeta and 13 Jbeta, immunoSEQ multiplex PCR amplified TCR beta CDR3. From the immunoSEQ multiplex PCR reads, TCRdb called clonotypes with MiXCR, one entry per CDR3 protein. The sample holds approximately 120,000 distinct CDR3 sequences, 85% to 95% seen once. From blood CD8+ and CD4+ T cells, the TCR beta chain was sequenced. The patients who served as multiple sclerosis controls were treatment-naive and had stable or active relapsing-remitting disease that fulfilled the revised McDonald criteria.

The sequenced sample consisted of CD8+ T cells from PBMCs. This sequence was found in a human donor with multiple sclerosis. The V and J genes are TRBV24-1 and TRBJ1-5, with 7 bases fitting TRBD1. In DNA, the CDR3 is TGTGCCACCAGCCCACAGGGGTGGAATCAGCCCCAGCATTTT. It codes for CATSPQGWNQPQHF.